Sequencing of this T cell receptor (beta chain) was carried out in a study of identical twins. Study results and caveats: Findings depended on cross-sectional statistics rather than tracking the same donors. For out-of-frame alpha sequences shared by twins, low generation probability was in excess. Fewer insertions marked abundant cord blood beta clonotypes; young adult naive trended weakly, memory not at all.

Only a few counts were recorded for this clonotype. Its antigen is not identified. CDR1 is MDHEN and CDR2 is SYDVKM in the germline V gene. The V gene end was trimmed by 6 bases and the J gene end by 9 bases; junction bases not matched to a gene: 15. This CDR3 comprises 16 residues. Template switching (which added a universal primer site) was used, and cDNA carried unique molecular identifiers. Using its own MiXCR run on the 5' RACE reads, TCRdb lists one record per CDR3 protein. The sample includes a few hundred thousand distinct CDR3 sequences, 9.6% seen only once; the top ten take 2.5% to 3%. These data were also reused for a study on yellow fever vaccine responses in identical twins.

This rearrangement joins TRBV28 to TRBJ2-4, with 9 positions matching TRBD2. The sequenced sample was PBMCs. This TCR was recovered from a young woman in good health. The CDR3 bases are TGTGCCAGCAGGCCCCGGGGCGCGGGAGGGCGGAGCATTCAGTACTTC. It yields the protein CASRPRGAGGRSIQYF.